Presented here are 20 T cell receptor beta chains from one specimen sequenced in a study of response to subunit inactivated influenza vaccine. TCRdb processed the RT-PCR reads anew with MiXCR; each CDR3 protein has one entry. The sample gives approximately 500,000 distinct CDR3 sequences, around 13% of which show up once; approximately 14% is in the top ten. Sample: PBMCs from blood, taken about 6 weeks after vaccination. Source of these receptors: a man aged 45-65 years who received an inactivated influenza vaccine.

The chain joins TRBV7-2 to TRBJ2-3; tentative D call: TRBD2 (6 bases). This CDR3 contains 14 residues. Germline CDR1 reads SGHTA; CDR2 reads FQGNSA. The germline V and J ends were trimmed by 3 bases and 8 bases, with 15 bases remaining between them. DNA for the CDR3: TGTGCCAGCAGCTTCCGGACTACCACGGGTACGCAGTATTTT. Protein product: CASSFRTTTGTQYF.

The chain joins TRBV20-1 to TRBJ2-7; D is undetermined. Trimming took 6 bases from V and 9 from J, leaving 18 bases between them. This CDR3 region has 12 residues. The germline V gene has CDR1 DFQATT and CDR2 SNEGSKA (reference sequence). In DNA form, the CDR3 reads TGCAGTGCCGACGGCAAATCTCACGGGCAGTACTTC. Its translation is CSADGKSHGQYF.

This clonotype was recorded at least ten times. V usage is TRBV24-1 and J usage is TRBJ2-1; the D gene is possibly TRBD2 (6 bases). CDR3 length equals 19 residues. Germline V gene data show CDR1 as KGHDR and CDR2 as SFDVKD. Trimming took off 4 bases at V and 7 bases at J, with 28 bases between the two ends. The CDR3 nucleotides read TGTGCCACCAGTGAGGCTTATGGGGAGCGCGGGACCCCCTGGAATGAGCAGTTCTTC. It encodes CATSEAYGERGTPWNEQFF.

V is TRBV4-1 and J is TRBJ2-2; D unresolved. This CDR3 is 15 amino acids long. V was cut by 1 base and J by 1 base, with 7 bases left in between. Germline CDR1 is MGHRA and CDR2 is YSYEKL. CDR3 DNA: TGCGCCAGCAGCCAAGGCCTACAGAACACCGGGGAGCTGTTTTTT. It codes for CASSQGLQNTGELFF.

This clonotype was seen repeatedly, ten times or more. The V and J genes are TRBV15 and TRBJ2-7, with 10 bases that match TRBD1. The CDR3 length is 15 residues. Germline V CDR1 and CDR2: LNHNV, YYDKDF (reference sequence). With 5 bases clipped from V and 6 bases from J, the junction kept 10 bases outside the gene matches. The CDR3 bases are TGTGCCACCAGCTACGGTCCCGGGACAGGGGTCGAGCAGTACTTC. Protein: CATSYGPGTGVEQYF. Drawing the rest from reference TRBV15 and TRBJ2-7, the complete variable domain is DAMVIQNPRYQVTQFGKPVTLSCSQTLNHNVMYWYQQKSSQAPKLLFHYYDKDFNNEADTPDNFQSRRPNTSFCFLDIRSPGLGDTAMYLCATSYGPGTGVEQYFGPGTRLTVT.

The V and J genes are TRBV7-8 and TRBJ2-1; perhaps TRBD2 as D (6 bases). Trimming pared 1 base from V and 2 bases from J, leaving 12 bases between. The CDR3 length is 16 residues. Germline loops: CDR1 SGHVS, CDR2 FQNEAQ. CDR3 region: CASSLVRGLPYNEQFF. CDR3 nucleotides: TGTGCCAGCAGCTTAGTAAGGGGACTCCCCTACAATGAGCAGTTCTTC.

This clonotype was detected a few times. The chain couples TRBV27 to TRBJ2-1; D tentatively fits TRBD1 or TRBD2 (6 bases each). Looked up from germline, CDR1 is MNHEY and CDR2 is SMNVEV (reference sequence). The V end lost 3 bases, the J end lost 7 bases, and 16 bases lay between the germline ends. CDR3 length: 15 residues. CDR3: CASSLLWGARNEQFF. CDR3 nucleotides: TGTGCCAGCAGTTTGCTCTGGGGGGCTAGGAATGAGCAGTTCTTC.

The chain combines TRBV6-2 or TRBV6-3 with TRBJ2-7; possible D gene TRBD1, 6 bases. V shed 2 bases and J shed 3 bases, with 17 bases lying between them. CDR1 is MNHEY, CDR2 SVGEGT, per germline. The CDR3 is 16 amino acids. The CDR3 region has the DNA TGTGCCAGCAGTTACCCGATCCATGGGACAAGCTACGAGCAGTACTTC. Protein: CASSYPIHGTSYEQYF.

This clonotype occurred a few times. The gene calls are TRBV4-3 and TRBJ1-6; D perhaps matches TRBD1 (5 bases). The CDR3 contains 14 residues. Germline CDR1 LGHNA, CDR2 YSLEER. The ends were cut back, 2 bases at V and 8 bases at J, with 10 bases in the middle. The CDR3 bases are TGCGCCAGCAGCCAATCCCCGGGGGATTCACCCCTCCACTTT. It encodes CASSQSPGDSPLHF.

The chain has TRBV11-3 and TRBJ2-5; tentatively, D is TRBD2 (6 bases). Germline assignment: CDR1 SGHNT and CDR2 YENEEA. V gave up 5 bases and J gave up 5 bases, with 12 bases separating them. The CDR3 totals 13 residues. The CDR3 DNA sequence: TGTGCCAGCAGCCCGGGAGCCCGGGAGACCCAGTACTTC. This gives the protein CASSPGARETQYF.

The chain has TRBV5-1 and TRBJ2-2; D is unresolved. V gave up 4 bases and J gave up 0 bases, with 13 bases separating them. The CDR3 sequence is 16 residues long. Germline CDR1 SGHRS, CDR2 YFSETQ. This chain's CDR3 is CASSPGFAANTGELFF. The CDR3 DNA follows: TGCGCCAGCAGCCCAGGCTTTGCGGCGAACACCGGGGAGCTGTTTTTT.

This clonotype showed up many times. The chain combines TRBV10-3 with TRBJ1-5, with 7 bases matching TRBD1. This CDR3 region has 14 residues. Germline-derived CDR1 and CDR2 are ENHRY and SYGVKD. V trimming: 5 bases; J trimming: 4 bases; junction bases outside the gene matches: 5. CDR3 in amino acids: CAISPGQINQPQHF. CDR3 DNA: TGTGCCATCAGTCCGGGACAGATAAATCAGCCCCAGCATTTT.

The V and J genes are TRBV24-1 and TRBJ2-7, with TRBD2 matching over 7 bases. Germline lookup yields CDR1 KGHDR and CDR2 SFDVKD. V shed 2 bases and J 6 bases; nucleotides not matched to a gene: 0. The length of the CDR3 is 12 residues. In nucleotides, the CDR3 is TGTGCCACCAGTGATTCGGGGGGCGAGCAGTACTTC. Its translation: CATSDSGGEQYF.

This clonotype was seen ten or more times. The chain couples TRBV7-2 to TRBJ2-7, with 7 bases lining up with TRBD2. This CDR3 has 13 amino acids. Germline CDR1 is SGHTA and CDR2 is FQGNSA. Trimming removed 0 bases from V and 13 bases from J; junction bases left unmatched: 9. CDR3 sequence (DNA): TGTGCCAGCAGCTTAGCCGGGGGAGGGAGTGGATACTTC. Its protein product is CASSLAGGGSGYF. Supplemented by reference TRBV7-2 and TRBJ2-7, the full variable domain reads GAGVSQSPSNKVTEKGKDVELRCDPISGHTALYWYRQSLGQGLEFLIYFQGNSAPDKSGLPSDRFSAERTGGSVSTLTIQRTQQEDSAVYLCASSLAGGGSGYFGPGTRLTVT.

The chain employs TRBV20-1 and TRBJ2-7; 7 positions agree with TRBD1. Germline CDR1 reads DFQATT; CDR2 reads SNEGSKA (reference sequence). Trimming took 6 bases from V and 3 from J; bases not matched to a gene: 14. The CDR3 is made up of 15 amino acids. Written as DNA, the CDR3 is TGCAGTGCCACTTCCTGGGACAGAGCATACTACGAGCAGTACTTC. The encoded protein is CSATSWDRAYYEQYF.

This clonotype was counted between two and nine times. CDR3 coding DNA: TGCAGTGCTACACTGGGGACTAGTTCGGGTGGTACGCAGTATTTT. It translates to CSATLGTSSGGTQYF. The chain combines TRBV20-1 with TRBJ2-3, with 8 bases aligning to TRBD2. V dropped 4 bases and J dropped 8; count of bases not matched to a gene: 14. The germline gives CDR1 DFQATT, CDR2 SNEGSKA (reference sequence). This CDR3 has 15 amino acids.

This clonotype was recorded a few times. The J gene is TRBJ1-2, the V gene TRBV5-1, with a possible D match to TRBD1 (6 bases). Germline CDR1 SGHRS, CDR2 YFSETQ. This CDR3 is built from 15 residues. V was trimmed by 7 bases and J by 0 bases, leaving 16 bases between them. The CDR3 protein is CASRPGGATNYGYTF. The CDR3 DNA reads TGCGCCAGCCGCCCGGGGGGGGCTACTAACTATGGCTACACCTTC.

In this sample, this clonotype turned up many times. V is TRBV28 and J is TRBJ2-2; TRBD2 matches 13 bases. The ends lost 4 bases at V and 7 bases at J; junction bases unmatched: 24. The CDR3 is 22 amino acids. CDR1 is MDHEN, CDR2 SYDVKM, per germline. CDR3 sequence (DNA): TGTGCCAGCAGTTCCGTCGTCTCCTCCGTAACTAGCGGGAGGGCCGGTGGCGGGGAGCTGTTTTTT. Translated: CASSSVVSSVTSGRAGGGELFF.

This clonotype was observed many times. The chain uses TRBV12-3 or TRBV12-4 and TRBJ1-6, with a tentative D call TRBD1 (6 bases). CDR3 length: 14 amino acids. V lost 6 bases and J 7 bases, leaving 13 bases between the germline ends. The CDR3 DNA is TGTGCCAGCAGCCACGGGACACACAATTCACCCCTCCACTTT. It yields the protein CASSHGTHNSPLHF.

The chain has TRBV10-3 and TRBJ2-2; TRBD2 is a possible D gene (6 bases). The V end lost 3 bases, the J end lost 6 bases, and 8 bases lay between the germline ends. Germline V gives CDR1 ENHRY, CDR2 SYGVKD. The CDR3 loop spans 13 amino acids. CDR3 coding DNA: TGTGCCATCAGTGACGGGGGTTCCGGGGAGCTGTTTTTT. Amino acids: CAISDGGSGELFF.